Listed below are T cell receptor beta chains from one sample, sequenced in a study of regulatory T cells. Profiled with immunoSEQ multiplex PCR; TCRdb holds only in-frame clones, not every one. The sample contains about 20,000 clones, over 85% of which appear only once. Sequences were obtained from CD8+ T cells sorted from blood. The receptors come from a child aged 2 to 10 with CD3G deficiency. The CDR3 runs from the conserved cysteine through the conserved F or W.

>TRBJ2-5|TRBV7-8
CASSAYRVQETQYF
>TRBJ2-3|TRBV10-1
CAIAGTSAETDTQYF
>TRBJ2-1|TRBV7-9
CASSLVGGQYNEQFF
>TRBJ2-1|TRBV28
CASSLPGSSYNEQFF
>TRBJ2-3|TRBV27
CASSPGFPTGLGDTQYF
>TRBJ1-1|TRBV28
CASSPLSGEAFF
>TRBJ2-7|TRBV4-1
CASSPYNGYEQYF
>TRBJ2-3|TRBV28
CASSFRGEYPDTQYF
>TRBJ2-1|TRBV28
CASSPGVVHEQFF
>TRBJ1-5|TRBV6-1
CASSEARWGQPQHF
>TRBJ2-3|TRBV28
CASSSAAGLRTDTQYF
>TRBJ2-7|TRBV11-2
CASSLTGLHYEQYF
>TRBJ2-1|TRBV28
CASSFLASGTGEQFF
>TRBJ2-7|TRBV7-8
CASSLDGVEQYF
>TRBJ2-7|TRBV6-1
CASSEGLSYEQYF
>TRBJ1-2|TRBV7-9
CASSLAGGRGYTF
>TRBJ1-1|TRBV28
CASSPGGASPEAFF
>TRBJ2-3|TRBV6-1
CASSEPGQGLSDTQYF
>TRBJ2-7|TRBV28
CASSSHRRGAYEQYF
>TRBJ2-5|TRBV7-9
CASSLDGSQETQYF
>TRBJ2-7|TRBV10-3
CATGQGGYEQYF
>TRBJ1-5|TRBV28
CASSFPSQTGAVYSNQPQHF
>TRBJ2-5|TRBV28
CASSGGDQETQYF